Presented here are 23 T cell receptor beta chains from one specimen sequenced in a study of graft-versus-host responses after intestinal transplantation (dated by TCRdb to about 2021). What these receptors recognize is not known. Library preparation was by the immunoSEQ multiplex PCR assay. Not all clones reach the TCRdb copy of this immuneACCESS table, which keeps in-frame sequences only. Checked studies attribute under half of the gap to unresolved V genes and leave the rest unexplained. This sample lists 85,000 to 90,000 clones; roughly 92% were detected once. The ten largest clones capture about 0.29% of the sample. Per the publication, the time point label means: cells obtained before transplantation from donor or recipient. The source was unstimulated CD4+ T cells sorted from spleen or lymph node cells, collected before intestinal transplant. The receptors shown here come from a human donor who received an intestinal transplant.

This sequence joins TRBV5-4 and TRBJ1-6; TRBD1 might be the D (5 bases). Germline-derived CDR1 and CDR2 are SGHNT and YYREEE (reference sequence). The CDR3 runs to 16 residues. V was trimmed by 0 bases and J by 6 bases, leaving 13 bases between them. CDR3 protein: CASSLGIGDGNSPLHF. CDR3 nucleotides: TGTGCCAGCAGCTTGGGGATAGGGGACGGTAATTCACCCCTCCACTTT.

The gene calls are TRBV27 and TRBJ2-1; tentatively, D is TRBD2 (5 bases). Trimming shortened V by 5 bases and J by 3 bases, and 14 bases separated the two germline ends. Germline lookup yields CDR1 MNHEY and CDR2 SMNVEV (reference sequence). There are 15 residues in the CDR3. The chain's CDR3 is CASSPTMRVYNEQFF. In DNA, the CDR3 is TGTGCCAGCAGTCCGACAATGCGGGTCTACAATGAGCAGTTCTTC.

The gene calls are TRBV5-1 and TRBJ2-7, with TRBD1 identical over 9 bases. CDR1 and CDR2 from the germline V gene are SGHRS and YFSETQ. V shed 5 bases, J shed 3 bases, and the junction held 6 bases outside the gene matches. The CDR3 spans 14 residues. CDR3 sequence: CASRTGQGNYEQYF. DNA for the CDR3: TGCGCCAGCAGGACGGGACAGGGCAACTACGAGCAGTACTTC.

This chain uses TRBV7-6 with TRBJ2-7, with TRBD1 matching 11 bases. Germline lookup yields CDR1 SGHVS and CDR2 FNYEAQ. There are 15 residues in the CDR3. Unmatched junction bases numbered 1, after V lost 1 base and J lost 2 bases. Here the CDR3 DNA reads TGTGCCAGCAGCTTAGGGGACAGGGGGGCCTACGAGCAGTACTTC. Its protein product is CASSLGDRGAYEQYF.

In nucleotides, the CDR3 is TGTGCCAGCAGTTTATTCGGACAGGGAAGGGGGCCCTACGAGCAGTACTTC. Protein: CASSLFGQGRGPYEQYF. The V gene is TRBV28, the J gene TRBJ2-7; TRBD1 matches 8 bases. J lost 2 bases, V lost 1 base, and 10 bases had no gene match. Germline V lookup: CDR1 MDHEN, CDR2 SYDVKM. The CDR3 length is 17 residues.

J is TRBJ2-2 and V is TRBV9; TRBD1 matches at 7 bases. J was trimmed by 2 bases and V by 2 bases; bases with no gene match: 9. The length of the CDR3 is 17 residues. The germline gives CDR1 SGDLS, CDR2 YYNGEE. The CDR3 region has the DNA TGTGCCAGCAGCGTCCGACAGGGAATCAGTAACACCGGGGAGCTGTTTTTT. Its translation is CASSVRQGISNTGELFF.

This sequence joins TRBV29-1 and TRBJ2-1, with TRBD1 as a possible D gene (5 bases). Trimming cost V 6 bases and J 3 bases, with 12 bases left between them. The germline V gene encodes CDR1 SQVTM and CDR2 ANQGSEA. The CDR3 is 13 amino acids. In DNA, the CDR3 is TGCAGCGTAGGGGCTAGTCTCTACAATGAGCAGTTCTTC. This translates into CSVGASLYNEQFF.

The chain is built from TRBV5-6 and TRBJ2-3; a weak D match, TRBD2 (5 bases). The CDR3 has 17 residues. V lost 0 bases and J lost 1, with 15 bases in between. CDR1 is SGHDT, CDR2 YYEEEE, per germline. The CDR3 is CASSLGLLGAGTDTQYF. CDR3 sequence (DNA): TGTGCCAGCAGCTTGGGGTTACTAGGCGCTGGCACAGATACGCAGTATTTT. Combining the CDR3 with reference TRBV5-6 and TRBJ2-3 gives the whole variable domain DAGVTQSPTHLIKTRGQQVTLRCSPKSGHDTVSWYQQALGQGPQFIFQYYEEEERQRGNFPDRFSGHQFPNYSSELNVNALLLGDSALYLCASSLGLLGAGTDTQYFGPGTRLTVL.

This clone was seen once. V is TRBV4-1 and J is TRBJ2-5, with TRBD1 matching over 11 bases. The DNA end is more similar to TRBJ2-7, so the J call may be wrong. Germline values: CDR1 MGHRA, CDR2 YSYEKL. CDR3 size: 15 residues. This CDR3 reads CASSPGQGATYEQYF. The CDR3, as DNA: TGCGCCAGCAGCCCCGGACAGGGGGCAACCTACGAGCAGTACTTC.

The CDR3 coding sequence is TGTGCCAGCGGAAAGGGGGGGATCGTCGGCTATGGCTACACCTTC. It translates to CASGKGGIVGYGYTF. The genes are TRBV6-5 and TRBJ1-2; a possible D gene is TRBD1 (6 bases). V lost 8 bases, J lost 4 bases, and 20 bases lay in between. In germline, CDR1 is MNHEY, CDR2 SVGAGI. This CDR3 has 15 residues.

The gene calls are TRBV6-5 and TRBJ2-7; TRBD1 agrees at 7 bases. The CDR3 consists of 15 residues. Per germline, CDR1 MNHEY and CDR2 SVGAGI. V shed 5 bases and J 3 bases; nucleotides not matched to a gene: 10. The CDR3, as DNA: TGTGCCAGCAGTAAAACCGACAGGGCGGACTACGAGCAGTACTTC. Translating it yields CASSKTDRADYEQYF.

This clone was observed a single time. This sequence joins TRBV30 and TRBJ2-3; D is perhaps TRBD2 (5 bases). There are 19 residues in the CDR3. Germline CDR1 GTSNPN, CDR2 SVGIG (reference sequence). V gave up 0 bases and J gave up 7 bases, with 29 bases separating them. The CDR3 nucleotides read TGTGCCTGGAGTGTACGCCCAGCGGTCGTAGACAATGGAGAAAATACGCAGTATTTT. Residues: CAWSVRPAVVDNGENTQYF.

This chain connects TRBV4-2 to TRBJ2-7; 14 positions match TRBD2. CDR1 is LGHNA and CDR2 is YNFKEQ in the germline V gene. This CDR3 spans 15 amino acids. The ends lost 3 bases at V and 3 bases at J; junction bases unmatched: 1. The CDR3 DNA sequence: TGTGCCAGCAGCCAGGGACTAGCGGGGGTCTACGAGCAGTACTTC. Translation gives CASSQGLAGVYEQYF.

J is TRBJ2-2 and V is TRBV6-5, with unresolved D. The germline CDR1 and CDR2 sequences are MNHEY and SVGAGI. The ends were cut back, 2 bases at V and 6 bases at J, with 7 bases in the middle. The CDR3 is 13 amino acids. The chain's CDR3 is CASSYLLPGELFF. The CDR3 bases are TGTGCCAGCAGTTACCTCCTGCCCGGGGAGCTGTTTTTT.

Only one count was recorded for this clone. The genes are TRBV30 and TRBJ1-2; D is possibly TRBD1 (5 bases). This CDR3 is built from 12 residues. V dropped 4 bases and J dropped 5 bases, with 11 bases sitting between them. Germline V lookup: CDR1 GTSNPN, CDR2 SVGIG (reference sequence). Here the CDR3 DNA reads TGTGCCTGGACAGGGTTGGGGTATGGCTACACCTTC. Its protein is CAWTGLGYGYTF. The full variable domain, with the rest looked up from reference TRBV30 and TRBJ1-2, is SQTIHQWPATLVQPVGSPLSLECTVEGTSNPNLYWYRQAAGRGLQLLFYSVGIGQISSEVPQNLSASRPQDRQFILSSKKLLLSDSGFYLCAWTGLGYGYTFGSGTRLTVV.

DNA for the CDR3: TGTGCCAGCAGCAACCGGCCGGCGACCGGGGAGCTGTTTTTT. Encoded protein: CASSNRPATGELFF. The V call is TRBV7-7, the J call TRBJ2-2; D ambiguous. V shed 5 bases and J shed 5 bases, with 12 bases lying between them. The CDR3 is made up of 14 amino acids. Germline V gene data show CDR1 as SSHAT and CDR2 as FNYEAQ (reference sequence).

CDR3 nucleotides: TGTGCCAGCAGCTTAACAGCGGATGGTGCGGATGAGCAGTTCTTC. Encoded protein: CASSLTADGADEQFF. The chain combines TRBV7-3 with TRBJ2-1; D may be TRBD2 (5 bases). Per germline, CDR1 SGHTA and CDR2 FQGTGA. The CDR3 has 15 amino acids. V was pared by 0 bases and J by 8 bases, with 14 bases between.

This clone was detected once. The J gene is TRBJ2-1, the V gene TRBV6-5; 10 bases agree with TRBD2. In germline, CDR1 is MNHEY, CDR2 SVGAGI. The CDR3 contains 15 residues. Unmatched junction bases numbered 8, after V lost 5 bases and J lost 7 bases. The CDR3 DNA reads TGTGCCAGCAGTCGAAGCGGGAGGGCCGGGAATGAGCAGTTCTTC. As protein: CASSRSGRAGNEQFF.

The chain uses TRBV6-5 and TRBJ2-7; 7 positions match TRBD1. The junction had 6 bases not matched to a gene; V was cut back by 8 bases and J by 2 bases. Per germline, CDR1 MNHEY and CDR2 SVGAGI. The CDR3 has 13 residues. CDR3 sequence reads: CASSRTGPYEQYF. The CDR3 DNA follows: TGTGCCAGCTCCCGGACAGGTCCCTACGAGCAGTACTTC.

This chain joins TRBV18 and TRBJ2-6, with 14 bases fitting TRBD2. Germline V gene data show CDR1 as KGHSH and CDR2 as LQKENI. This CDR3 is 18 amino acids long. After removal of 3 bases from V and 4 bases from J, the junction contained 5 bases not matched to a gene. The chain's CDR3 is CASSPGLAGVGGANVLTF. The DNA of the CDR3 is TGTGCCAGCTCACCGGGACTAGCGGGAGTGGGAGGGGCCAACGTCCTGACTTTC.

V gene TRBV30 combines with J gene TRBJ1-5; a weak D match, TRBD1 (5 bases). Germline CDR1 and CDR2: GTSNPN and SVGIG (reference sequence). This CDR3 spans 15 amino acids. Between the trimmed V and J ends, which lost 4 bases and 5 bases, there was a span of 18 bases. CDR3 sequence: CAWNAAGTGYQPQHF. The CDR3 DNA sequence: TGTGCCTGGAATGCCGCCGGGACGGGGTATCAGCCCCAGCATTTT.

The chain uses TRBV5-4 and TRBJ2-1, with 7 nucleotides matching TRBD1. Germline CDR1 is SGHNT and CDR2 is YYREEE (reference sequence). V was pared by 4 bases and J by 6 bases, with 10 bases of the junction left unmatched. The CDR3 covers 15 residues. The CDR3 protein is CASSLFDRDGNEQFF. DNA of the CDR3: TGTGCCAGCAGCCTTTTTGACAGGGATGGCAATGAGCAGTTCTTC.

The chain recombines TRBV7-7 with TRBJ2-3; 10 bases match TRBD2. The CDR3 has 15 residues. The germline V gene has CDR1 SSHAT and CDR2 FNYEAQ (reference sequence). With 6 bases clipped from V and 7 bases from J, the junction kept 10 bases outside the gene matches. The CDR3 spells CASSSGTSVGNTQYF. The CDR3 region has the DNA TGTGCCAGCAGTTCCGGGACTAGCGTTGGGAATACGCAGTATTTT.